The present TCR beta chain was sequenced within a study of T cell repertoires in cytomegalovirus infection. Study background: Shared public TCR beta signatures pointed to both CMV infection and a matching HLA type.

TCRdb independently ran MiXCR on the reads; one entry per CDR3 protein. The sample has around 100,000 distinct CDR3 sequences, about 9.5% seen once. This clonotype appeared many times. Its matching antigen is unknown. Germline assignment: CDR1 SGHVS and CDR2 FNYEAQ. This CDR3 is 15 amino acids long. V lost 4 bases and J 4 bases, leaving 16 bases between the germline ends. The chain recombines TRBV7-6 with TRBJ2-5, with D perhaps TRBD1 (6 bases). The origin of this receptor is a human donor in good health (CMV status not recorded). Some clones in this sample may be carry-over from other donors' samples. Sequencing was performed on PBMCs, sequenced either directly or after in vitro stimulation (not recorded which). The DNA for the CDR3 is TGTGCCAGCAGCTCCGTTACAGGGTGGGGAGAGACCCAGTACTTC. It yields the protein CASSSVTGWGETQYF.